The present TCR beta chain was sequenced within a study of blood T cell repertoires in COVID-19. Study-wide context: Acute-phase and convalescent COVID-19 samples originated in the United States, Italy and Spain.

Profiled with immunoSEQ multiplex PCR; TCRdb holds only in-frame clones, not every one. The sample includes a few hundred thousand clones, more than 85% of them seen just once. Deletions cut 6 bases from V and 0 bases from J, with 9 bases between. This CDR3 is 14 amino acids long. CDR1 is LGHNT and CDR2 is FRNRAP in the germline V gene. This clonotype originated in a woman aged 45-60 years with COVID-19, enrolled during active disease. The chain employs TRBV12-5 and TRBJ1-5; D may be TRBD1 (6 bases). Sample: peripheral blood. In nucleotides, the CDR3 is TGTGCTAGTGGCATGGACAGTAGCAATCAGCCCCAGCATTTT. As protein: CASGMDSSNQPQHF. Full variable domain (outside the CDR3, taken from reference TRBV12-5 and TRBJ1-5): DARVTQTPRHKVTEMGQEVTMRCQPILGHNTVFWYRQTMMQGLELLAYFRNRAPLDDSGMPKDRFSAEMPDATLATLKIQPSEPRDSAVYFCASGMDSSNQPQHFGDGTRLSIL.